This entry concerns a single T cell receptor beta chain. Its matching antigen is unknown. The data originate from a study of glioma-infiltrating T cells after dendritic cell vaccination. Study information: Patients received autologous tumor lysate-pulsed dendritic cell vaccination between about 2003 and 2012.

The method was immunoSEQ multiplex PCR; TCRdb's version includes in-frame clones alone and lacks a portion of them. This table has tens of thousands of clones, around 83% appearing once. Findings of the study overall: TCR clonality showed no direct relationship with survival.

The time point here: after dendritic cell vaccination, including at tumor progression/relapse. Only patients with spare fresh-frozen tumor and over two years of follow-up were included. The germline V gene encodes CDR1 SGDLS and CDR2 YYNGEE. This CDR3 has 13 residues. The V end was cut by 0 bases, the J end by 4 bases, with 5 bases between. Sequenced here: blood, sampled after dendritic cell vaccination. The chain combines TRBV9 with TRBJ1-5; D unresolved. The TCR was taken from a human donor with glioblastoma. The CDR3 nucleotides read TGTGCCAGCAGCGTAGGTCCGAATCAGCCCCAGCATTTT. Translation gives CASSVGPNQPQHF.